A selection of T cell receptor beta chains follows, all from one sample in a study of OX40 agonist ivuxolimab in advanced cancers. This table comes from immunoSEQ multiplex PCR, and its TCRdb copy is limited to in-frame clones, with some not included. The top ten hold 0.32% of the sample, which has some 77,000 clones, around 93% seen once. Material: CD4+ or CD8+ T cells sorted from blood, obtained in a trial of the OX40 agonist ivuxolimab. Every receptor here comes from an adult with an advanced solid tumor such as melanoma, head and neck, liver or kidney cancer. Each CDR3 is given without its conserved first and last residue. D genes are given only for firm matches. Clone sizes are given selectively: once, few, many, or a class where the clone is expanded.

clone size,V gene,D gene,J gene,CDR3 protein
NA,TRBV6-5,NA,TRBJ2-7,ASSYSTGDYYEQY
NA,TRBV6-1,NA,TRBJ1-2,ASRGSDGYGYT
NA,TRBV7-9,NA,TRBJ2-3,ASSANQLGAATDTQY
once,TRBV14,TRBD2,TRBJ2-1,ASSQVPAGDYNEQF
NA,TRBV4-2,NA,TRBJ2-5,ASSLTGTGPKETQY
NA,TRBV29-1,NA,TRBJ2-5,SAVGAGDQETQY
NA,TRBV2,NA,TRBJ2-7,ASLRDDLDEQY
NA,TRBV7-2,NA,TRBJ2-2,ASSLAGGQTGELF
NA,TRBV11-3,NA,TRBJ2-3,ASSLGASTDTQY
NA,TRBV28,NA,TRBJ2-5,ASSSPTTAQETQY
NA,TRBV5-1,NA,TRBJ1-4,ASRQATGLNEKLF
NA,TRBV6-1,NA,TRBJ1-2,ASSEADLNYGYT
NA,TRBV29-1,NA,TRBJ2-7,SVRTDSYEQY
NA,TRBV19,NA,TRBJ1-2,ASRPDKAYGYT
NA,TRBV7-3,NA,TRBJ2-3,ASSPQMVSGDTQY
NA,TRBV2,NA,TRBJ2-5,ASSGSRRVTQETQY
NA,TRBV6-6,NA,TRBJ1-1,ASSPSGTEAF
NA,TRBV27,NA,TRBJ2-1,ASSSVGEQF
NA,TRBV19,TRBD1,TRBJ1-5,ASSKDRDQPQH
NA,TRBV7-2,TRBD1,TRBJ2-7,ASSTGGFGVASSYEQY
NA,TRBV18,TRBD1,TRBJ1-2,ASSVGQGRGLNYGYT
NA,TRBV6-5,TRBD1,TRBJ1-4,ASSRRGREEKLF
NA,TRBV5-4,TRBD2,TRBJ2-1,ASSPGGLAFNEQF
NA,TRBV30,TRBD2,TRBJ2-2,AWVLSGGHSGELF
once,TRBV18,TRBD1,NA,ASSGQGPPTYEQY
few,TRBV28,TRBD1,TRBJ1-2,ASSPIRTGNYGYT
NA,TRBV18,NA,TRBJ1-4,ASSRQTNEKLF
NA,TRBV6-4,NA,TRBJ2-2,ASSVLLNTGELF
NA,TRBV18,NA,TRBJ2-7,ASRMSSYEQY
once,TRBV5-6,NA,TRBJ2-1,ASSWTANNEQF
NA,TRBV2,NA,TRBJ2-5,ASRAGTGETQY
NA,TRBV19,NA,TRBJ1-1,ASSIDFSSGTTILNTEAF
NA,TRBV6-1,NA,TRBJ1-1,ASSVLQRNTEAF
NA,TRBV5-8,NA,TRBJ2-1,ASSLYASAGQPNEQF
NA,TRBV6-5,TRBD1,TRBJ1-5,ASGGTANQPQH
NA,TRBV6-1,TRBD1,TRBJ1-4,ASSEGRTGLIGNEKLF
NA,TRBV18,NA,TRBJ2-1,ASSPPTRDEQF
NA,TRBV7-7,TRBD1,TRBJ2-5,ASSRDRGGETQY
once,TRBV7-2,NA,TRBJ2-5,ASSRGRLAQETQY
NA,TRBV2,NA,TRBJ2-3,ASIWSGSTDTQY
once,TRBV6-6,NA,TRBJ2-7,ASSYTGRYEQY
NA,TRBV18,NA,TRBJ1-4,ASSPPSKGNEKLF
NA,TRBV27,NA,TRBJ2-7,ASSTQGYEQY
NA,TRBV7-2,NA,TRBJ1-1,ASRTTEAKWAEAF
NA,TRBV6-5,NA,TRBJ1-2,ASRPPGRNYGYT
NA,TRBV7-2,TRBD2,TRBJ2-3,ASSTGTSGDTDTQY
NA,TRBV5-1,NA,TRBJ2-1,ASSPRGQSHNEQF
NA,TRBV20-1,NA,TRBJ2-1,SASEHPEQF
NA,TRBV7-9,NA,TRBJ1-1,ASSFAMNTEAF
NA,TRBV19,NA,TRBJ1-6,ASSIDESSYNSPLH
NA,TRBV27,NA,TRBJ2-2,ASSLPRLGGPGELF
NA,TRBV5-1,TRBD1,TRBJ1-4,ASSLETQGGEKLF
NA,TRBV19,TRBD1,TRBJ1-5,ASSTTGGNQPQH
NA,TRBV7-2,NA,TRBJ1-1,ASSLVDIVGGTEAF
NA,TRBV5-1,NA,TRBJ1-2,ASSLGLGTYGYT
NA,TRBV29-1,TRBD2,TRBJ2-2,SVGTSALANTGELF
NA,TRBV29-1,TRBD1,TRBJ2-5,SVRQGARQETQY
once,TRBV21-1,NA,TRBJ1-1,ASSKVLLGATEAF
NA,TRBV5-1,TRBD2,TRBJ2-1,ASSFGTSGGVGEQF